The TCR beta chain under discussion was sequenced for a study of blood T cell repertoires in COVID-19. Study-level background: Italy, Spain and the United States were the sources of the convalescent and acute COVID-19 samples. T cells, B-cell-depleted T cells, or PBMCs provided the cDNA or gDNA that served as material.

With 6 bases clipped from V and 7 bases from J, the junction kept 9 bases outside the gene matches. CDR3 length: 15 residues. Germline CDR1 MDHEN, CDR2 SYDVKM. Authors' analysis steps: Amplification from reference gene primers served as the basis for estimated nucleated cell counts. The protocol was immunoSEQ multiplex PCR, while the TCRdb copy is restricted to in-frame clones and leaves out a portion. V, J and clone size reflect that table, while D and trimming were determined from the DNA. The sample lists nearly 200,000 clones; about 85% were seen once. The sample comprised peripheral blood. The gene calls are TRBV28 and TRBJ2-2; TRBD1 aligns across 9 bases. The clonotype was recovered from a human donor in a cohort sampled during active COVID-19. DNA of the CDR3: TGTGCCAGCAGGACTAGGACAGGGGCGGTCGGGGAGCTGTTTTTT. It is translated as CASRTRTGAVGELFF. Together with reference TRBV28 and TRBJ2-2, the CDR3 gives the full variable domain: DVKVTQSSRYLVKRTGEKVFLECVQDMDHENMFWYRQDPGLGLRLIYFSYDVKMKEKGDIPEGYSVSREKKERFSLILESASTNQTSMYLCASRTRTGAVGELFFGEGSRLTVL.